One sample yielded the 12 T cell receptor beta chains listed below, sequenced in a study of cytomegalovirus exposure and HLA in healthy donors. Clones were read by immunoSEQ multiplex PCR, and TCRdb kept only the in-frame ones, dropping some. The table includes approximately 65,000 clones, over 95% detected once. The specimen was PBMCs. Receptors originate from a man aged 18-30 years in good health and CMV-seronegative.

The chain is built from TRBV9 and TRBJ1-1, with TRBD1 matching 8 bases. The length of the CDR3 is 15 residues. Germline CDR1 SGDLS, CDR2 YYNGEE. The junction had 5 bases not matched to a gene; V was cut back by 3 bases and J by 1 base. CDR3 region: CASSGQGAQNTEAFF. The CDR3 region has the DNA TGTGCCAGCAGCGGGCAGGGGGCGCAGAACACTGAAGCTTTCTTT. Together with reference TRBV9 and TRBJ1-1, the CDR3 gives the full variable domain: DSGVTQTPKHLITATGQRVTLRCSPRSGDLSVYWYQQSLDQGLQFLIQYYNGEERAKGNILERFSAQQFPDLHSELNLSSLELGDSALYFCASSGQGAQNTEAFFGQGTRLTVV.

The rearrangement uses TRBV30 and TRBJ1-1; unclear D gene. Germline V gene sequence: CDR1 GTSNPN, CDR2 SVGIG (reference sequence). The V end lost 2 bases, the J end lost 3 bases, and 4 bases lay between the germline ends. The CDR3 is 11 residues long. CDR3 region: CAWSQYTEAFF. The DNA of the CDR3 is TGTGCCTGGAGTCAATACACTGAAGCTTTCTTT.

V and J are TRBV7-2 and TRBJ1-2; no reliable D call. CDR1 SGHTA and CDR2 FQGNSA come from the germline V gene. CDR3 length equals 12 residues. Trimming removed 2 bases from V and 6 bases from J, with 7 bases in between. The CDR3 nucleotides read TGTGCCAGCAGCTTAACGGGAAATGGCTACACCTTC. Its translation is CASSLTGNGYTF.

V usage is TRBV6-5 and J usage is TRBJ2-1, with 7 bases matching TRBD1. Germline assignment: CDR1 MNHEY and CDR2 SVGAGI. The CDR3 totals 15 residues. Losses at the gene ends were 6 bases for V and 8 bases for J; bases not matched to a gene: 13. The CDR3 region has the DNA TGTGCCAGCAGCCGACAGGGTTACAACAAAGATGAGCAGTTCTTC. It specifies CASSRQGYNKDEQFF.

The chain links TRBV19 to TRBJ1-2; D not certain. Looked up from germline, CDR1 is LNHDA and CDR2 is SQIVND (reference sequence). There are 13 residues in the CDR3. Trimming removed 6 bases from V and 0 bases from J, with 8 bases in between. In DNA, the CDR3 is TGTGCCAGTAGGCGTTACGCTAACTATGGCTACACCTTC. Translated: CASRRYANYGYTF.

For the CDR3, the DNA is TGTGCCAGCAGCCTGGGGTCGGGGGGGCTGAACACTGAAGCTTTCTTT. This codes for CASSLGSGGLNTEAFF. The J gene is TRBJ1-1, the V gene TRBV7-9; TRBD1 might be the D (6 bases). Between the trimmed V and J ends, which lost 5 bases and 0 bases, there was a span of 16 bases. The CDR3 has 16 residues. The V gene's germline CDR1 is SEHNR and CDR2 FQNEAQ (reference sequence).

CDR3 region: CASSILRTGGDGYTF. In nucleotides, the CDR3 is TGTGCCAGTAGTATTTTAAGGACAGGGGGCGATGGCTACACCTTC. The rearrangement uses TRBV19 and TRBJ1-2; TRBD1 agrees at 11 bases. CDR1 LNHDA and CDR2 SQIVND come from the germline V gene (reference sequence). Trimming removed 3 bases from V and 6 bases from J; junction bases left unmatched: 6. The CDR3 is made up of 15 amino acids.

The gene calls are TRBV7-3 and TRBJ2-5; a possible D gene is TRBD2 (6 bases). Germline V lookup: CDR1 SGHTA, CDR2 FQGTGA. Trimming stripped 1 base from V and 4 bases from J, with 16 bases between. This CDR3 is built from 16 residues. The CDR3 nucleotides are TGTGCCAGCAGCTTAAATGTCGGGGGAGACAGAGAGACCCAGTACTTC. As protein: CASSLNVGGDRETQYF. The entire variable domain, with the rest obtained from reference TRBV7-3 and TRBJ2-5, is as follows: GAGVSQTPSNKVTEKGKYVELRCDPISGHTALYWYRQSLGQGPEFLIYFQGTGAADDSGLPNDRFFAVRPEGSVSTLKIQRTERGDSAVYLCASSLNVGGDRETQYFGPGTRLLVL.

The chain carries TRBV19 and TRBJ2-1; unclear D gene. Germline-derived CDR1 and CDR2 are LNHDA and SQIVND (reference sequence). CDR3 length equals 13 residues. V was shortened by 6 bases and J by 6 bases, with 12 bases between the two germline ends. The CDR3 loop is CASSPGRVNEQFF. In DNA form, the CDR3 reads TGTGCCAGTAGCCCTGGGCGCGTCAATGAGCAGTTCTTC.

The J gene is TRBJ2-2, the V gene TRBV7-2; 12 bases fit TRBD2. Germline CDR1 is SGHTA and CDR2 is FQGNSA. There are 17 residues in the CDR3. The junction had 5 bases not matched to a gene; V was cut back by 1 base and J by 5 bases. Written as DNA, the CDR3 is TGTGCCAGCAGCTTAGTTACTAGCGGGAGGCGGACCGGGGAGCTGTTTTTT. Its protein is CASSLVTSGRRTGELFF.

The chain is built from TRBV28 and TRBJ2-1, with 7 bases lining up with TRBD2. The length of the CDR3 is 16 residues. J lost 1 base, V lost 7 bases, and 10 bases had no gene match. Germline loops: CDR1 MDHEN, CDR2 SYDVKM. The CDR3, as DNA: TGTGCCAGCACCGATAAGCGGGGCTTTTCCTACAATGAGCAGTTCTTC. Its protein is CASTDKRGFSYNEQFF.

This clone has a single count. In DNA form, the CDR3 reads TGTGCTAGTGCAGGGCGCCCCGGGGAGCTGTTTTTT. Translated, it gives CASAGRPGELFF. This chain links TRBV7-7 with TRBJ2-2, with D perhaps matching TRBD1 (5 bases). This CDR3 is 12 amino acids long. The germline V gene encodes CDR1 SSHAT and CDR2 FNYEAQ (reference sequence).